Reported below is one T cell receptor beta chain. Distinct nucleotide sequences in the sample also encode this CDR3. The sample is drawn from a study of cytomegalovirus exposure and HLA in healthy donors. The PCR was carried out with 60 Vbeta primers and 13 Jbeta primers. The data were produced by immunoSEQ multiplex PCR, yet TCRdb's version contains in-frame clones alone and is incomplete. Of approximately 100,000 clones listed, approximately 70% were seen once; the top ten hold roughly 5.5%. V gave up 2 bases and J gave up 0 bases, with 10 bases separating them. The CDR3 contains 15 residues. Germline values: CDR1 SGHRS, CDR2 YFSETQ.

This sequence joins TRBV5-1 and TRBJ2-3; D possibly corresponds to TRBD1 (6 bases). The sequence was obtained from a woman aged 65 to 85 in good health and CMV-seropositive. Sequences were obtained from PBMCs. CDR3 DNA: TGCGCCAGCAGCTTAGGGACAACTAGCACAGATACGCAGTATTTT. Its protein product is CASSLGTTSTDTQYF.